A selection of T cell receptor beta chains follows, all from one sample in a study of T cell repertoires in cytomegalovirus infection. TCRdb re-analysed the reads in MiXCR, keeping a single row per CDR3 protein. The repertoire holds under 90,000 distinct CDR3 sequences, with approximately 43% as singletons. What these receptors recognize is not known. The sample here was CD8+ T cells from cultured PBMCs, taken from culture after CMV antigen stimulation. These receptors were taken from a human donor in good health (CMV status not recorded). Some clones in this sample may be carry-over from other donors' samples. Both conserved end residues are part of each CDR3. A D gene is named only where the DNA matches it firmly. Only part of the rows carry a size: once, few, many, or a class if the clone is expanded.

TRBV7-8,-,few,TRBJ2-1,CASSLGSVGVEQFF,TGTGCCAGCAGCCTCGGGTCCGTCGGGGTTGAGCAGTTCTTC
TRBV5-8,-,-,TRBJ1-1,CASSLGFRDTENTEAFF,TGTGCCAGCAGCTTGGGTTTTAGGGACACCGAGAACACTGAAGCTTTCTTT
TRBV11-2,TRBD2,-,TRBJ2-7,CASSPLSGRFPYEQYF,TGTGCCAGCAGCCCCCTCAGCGGGAGGTTCCCCTACGAGCAGTACTTC
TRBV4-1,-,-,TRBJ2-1,CASSQVADSNNEQFF,TGCGCCAGCAGCCAAGTAGCGGACAGCAACAATGAGCAGTTCTTC
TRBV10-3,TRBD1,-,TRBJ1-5,CAIGPGQGYQPQHF,TGTGCCATCGGTCCGGGACAGGGGTATCAGCCCCAGCATTTT
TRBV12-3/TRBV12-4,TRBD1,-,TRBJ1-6,CASSLSLQGVSPLHF,TGTGCCAGCAGTTTAAGTCTACAGGGGGTTTCACCCCTCCACTTT
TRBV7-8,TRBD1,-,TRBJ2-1,CASSPWGQGSYNEQFF,TGTGCCAGCAGCCCCTGGGGACAGGGCTCCTACAATGAGCAGTTCTTC
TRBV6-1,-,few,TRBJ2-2,CASRVVETAGELFF,TGTGCCAGCCGTGTCGTGGAAACCGCCGGGGAGCTGTTTTTT
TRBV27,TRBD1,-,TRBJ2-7,CASSWTGGPEQYF,TGTGCCAGCAGTTGGACAGGAGGCCCCGAGCAGTACTTC
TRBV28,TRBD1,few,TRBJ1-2,CASSPDRGGYGYTF,TGTGCCAGCAGCCCGGACAGGGGGGGCTATGGCTACACCTTC
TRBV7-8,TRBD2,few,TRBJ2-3,CASSLVKAGAYTDTQYF,TGTGCCAGCAGCTTAGTGAAAGCGGGGGCGTACACAGATACGCAGTATTTT